This entry describes one TCR beta chain. This record belongs to a study of blood T cell repertoires in COVID-19. Looking at the study overall: COVID-19 samples collected from the United States, Italy and Spain covered acute and convalescent phases. PBMCs, B-cell-depleted T cells, or T cells provided the cDNA or gDNA that made up the material.

In the original workflow: Amplification of reference gene primers was used by the study to estimate nucleated cell counts. Some clones are missing from TCRdb's copy, which holds only in-frame ones; the method was immunoSEQ multiplex PCR. That table supplies the V and J calls and clone size; D and trimming were determined from the DNA. The sample yields about 89,000 clones, more than 70% seen once. The CDR3 consists of 15 residues. The V and J ends lost 5 bases and 5 bases, in that order; junction bases with no gene match: 9. The germline V gene has CDR1 LGHDT and CDR2 YNNKEL (reference sequence). The V call is TRBV3-1 (or the pseudogene TRBV3-2), the J call TRBJ2-5, with 9 bases aligning to TRBD1. Sequencing was done on a sample of peripheral blood. The clonotype was recovered from a man aged 55-75 years with acute or convalescent COVID-19. CDR3 DNA sequence: TGTGCCAGCAGCTTGGGACAGGGAATGTACGAGACCCAGTACTTC. This translates into CASSLGQGMYETQYF.